A single sample is the source of the 23 T cell receptor beta chains below, sequenced in a study of blood T cell repertoires in COVID-19. Here immunoSEQ multiplex PCR was the method, and the copy in TCRdb shows in-frame clones only, minus some. Of 200,000 to 250,000 clones listed, roughly nine tenths are singletons. Sequencing input: peripheral blood. The receptor set was obtained from a woman aged 50 to 65 with COVID-19, enrolled during active disease.

The V call is TRBV9, the J call TRBJ1-4, with D perhaps TRBD1 (5 bases). Trimming pared 4 bases from V and 8 bases from J, leaving 12 bases between. The CDR3 runs 13 residues. Germline values: CDR1 SGDLS, CDR2 YYNGEE. In DNA form, the CDR3 reads TGTGCCAGCAGCTATGGGGGGGAGGAAAAACTGTTTTTT. Residues: CASSYGGEEKLFF.

The chain combines TRBV27 with TRBJ2-5; the match to TRBD2 covers 10 bases. The length of the CDR3 is 15 residues. Germline values: CDR1 MNHEY, CDR2 SMNVEV (reference sequence). Trimming removed 5 bases from V and 4 bases from J; junction bases left unmatched: 7. The CDR3 nucleotides are TGTGCCAGCAGTCTTTTAGCGGGGGGCAGAGAGACCCAGTACTTC. Its protein is CASSLLAGGRETQYF.

The chain recombines TRBV3-1 (or the pseudogene TRBV3-2) with TRBJ1-6; maybe TRBD1 (5 bases). CDR1 is LGHDT and CDR2 is YNNKEL in the germline V gene (reference sequence). V lost 3 bases and J 1 base, leaving 7 bases between the germline ends. The CDR3 consists of 15 residues. CDR3 DNA sequence: TGTGCCAGCAGCCAGCAGGGTTCCTATAATTCACCCCTCCACTTT. This translates into CASSQQGSYNSPLHF.

This clone has just one count. This sequence joins TRBV9 and TRBJ1-1; 7 bases line up with TRBD1. CDR1 and CDR2 from the germline V gene are SGDLS and YYNGEE. Germline trimming cut 5 bases from V and 0 bases from J; bases unmatched to any gene: 7. The CDR3 is made up of 15 amino acids. The CDR3 region is CASRPSGGLNTEAFF. The CDR3 DNA sequence: TGTGCCAGCAGACCGTCAGGGGGTTTGAACACTGAAGCTTTCTTT.

This chain connects TRBV24-1 to TRBJ1-2; D ambiguous. Germline assignment: CDR1 KGHDR and CDR2 SFDVKD. The CDR3 contains 11 residues. Trimming stripped 5 bases from V and 6 bases from J, with 6 bases between. This CDR3 is CATSGGNGYTF. The CDR3 bases are TGTGCCACCAGTGGCGGAAATGGCTACACCTTC.

The chain uses TRBV3-1 (or the pseudogene TRBV3-2) and TRBJ2-3, with D possibly being TRBD2 (7 bases). The germline V and J ends were trimmed by 2 bases and 1 base, with 13 bases remaining between them. CDR1 LGHDT and CDR2 YNNKEL come from the germline V gene (reference sequence). CDR3 length: 16 amino acids. Written as DNA, the CDR3 is TGTGCCAGCAGCCAATTTGGGGGGGCGGGCACAGATACGCAGTATTTT. Translated, it gives CASSQFGGAGTDTQYF.

The rearrangement links TRBV27 to TRBJ1-6; D call uncertain. Germline-derived CDR1 and CDR2 are MNHEY and SMNVEV (reference sequence). V was shortened by 5 bases and J by 11 bases, with 10 bases between the two germline ends. This CDR3 contains 12 residues. The CDR3 sequence is CASSPPSAPLHF. The CDR3, as DNA: TGTGCCAGCAGTCCCCCGTCTGCACCCCTCCACTTT.

The gene calls are TRBV7-2 and TRBJ2-5, with 9 bases matching TRBD2. Trimming at V came to 0 bases and at J to 0 bases, leaving 14 bases not matched to a gene. Looked up from germline, CDR1 is SGHTA and CDR2 is FQGNSA. The CDR3 has 20 residues. The CDR3 loop is CASSLAGFKGSGGYQETQYF. In DNA form, the CDR3 reads TGTGCCAGCAGCTTAGCGGGGTTCAAGGGTAGCGGGGGATACCAAGAGACCCAGTACTTC.

This chain connects TRBV19 to TRBJ1-2; 9 bases align to TRBD1. The V segment lost 5 bases and the J segment 4 bases; nucleotides outside the gene matches: 5. CDR3 size: 14 residues. Germline assignment: CDR1 LNHDA and CDR2 SQIVND (reference sequence). Here the CDR3 reads CASSRGQGIYGYTF. CDR3 bases: TGTGCCAGTAGTCGGGGACAGGGCATCTATGGCTACACCTTC.

V and J are TRBV6-2 or TRBV6-3 and TRBJ2-1; D remains unclear. CDR1 and CDR2 (germline): MNHEY, SVGEGT. The CDR3 contains 13 residues. Trimming shortened V by 0 bases and J by 6 bases, and 6 bases separated the two germline ends. In DNA form, the CDR3 reads TGTGCCAGCAGTTACTCCAGATCCAATGAGCAGTTCTTC. Amino acid sequence: CASSYSRSNEQFF.

The V and J genes are TRBV4-3 and TRBJ2-3, with 13 nucleotides matching TRBD2. The germline V gene encodes CDR1 LGHNA and CDR2 YSLEER. The CDR3 sequence is 21 residues long. Trimming removed 3 bases from V and 4 bases from J; junction bases left unmatched: 19. The CDR3 DNA follows: TGCGCCAGCAGCCATCCCACCCCCACTAGCGGGGGGGTTGAACAGGCAGATACGCAGTATTTT. Residues: CASSHPTPTSGGVEQADTQYF.

This chain links TRBV27 with TRBJ1-2; 8 nucleotides match TRBD1. The junction had 4 bases not matched to a gene; V was cut back by 8 bases and J by 5 bases. CDR3 size: 12 residues. Germline V lookup: CDR1 MNHEY, CDR2 SMNVEV (reference sequence). The CDR3: CASRQGKYGYTF. CDR3 in DNA: TGTGCCAGCCGACAGGGGAAATATGGCTACACCTTC.

The chain combines TRBV19 with TRBJ2-7; 8 nucleotides align to TRBD1. CDR1 and CDR2 from the germline V gene are LNHDA and SQIVND (reference sequence). The CDR3 is 12 residues long. Losses at the gene ends were 5 bases for V and 6 bases for J; bases not matched to a gene: 3. The CDR3: CASSVGTGEQYV. The CDR3 DNA sequence: TGTGCCAGTAGTGTCGGGACAGGCGAGCAGTACGTC.

DNA for the CDR3: TGCGCCAGCAGCTTTGGACTAGCGGGGACCCTCAATGAGCAGTTCTTC. This gives the protein CASSFGLAGTLNEQFF. V usage is TRBV5-1 and J usage is TRBJ2-1, with TRBD2 identical over 12 bases. The J segment lost 6 bases and the V segment lost 2 bases, leaving 6 bases of the junction unmatched. CDR1 and CDR2 (germline): SGHRS, YFSETQ. The CDR3 has 16 amino acids. The whole variable domain, remainder taken from reference TRBV5-1 and TRBJ2-1, is KAGVTQTPRYLIKTRGQQVTLSCSPISGHRSVSWYQQTPGQGLQFLFEYFSETQRNKGNFPGRFSGRQFSNSRSEMNVSTLELGDSALYLCASSFGLAGTLNEQFFGPGTRLTVL.

The rearrangement uses TRBV5-1 and TRBJ2-5; 8 positions match TRBD1. The germline V gene encodes CDR1 SGHRS and CDR2 YFSETQ. The CDR3 loop spans 14 amino acids. Trimming removed 5 bases from V and 4 bases from J; junction bases left unmatched: 7. The chain's CDR3 is CASRRQGMGETQYF. The CDR3 DNA is TGCGCCAGCAGGAGACAGGGGATGGGAGAGACCCAGTACTTC. The whole variable domain, remainder taken from reference TRBV5-1 and TRBJ2-5, is KAGVTQTPRYLIKTRGQQVTLSCSPISGHRSVSWYQQTPGQGLQFLFEYFSETQRNKGNFPGRFSGRQFSNSRSEMNVSTLELGDSALYLCASRRQGMGETQYFGPGTRLLVL.

In this sample, this clone turned up once. The chain joins TRBV18 to TRBJ2-3, with D possibly TRBD2 on 6 matching bases. V lost 11 bases, J lost 5 bases, and 17 bases lay in between. The CDR3 extends over 13 amino acids. Germline V lookup: CDR1 KGHSH, CDR2 LQKENI. Here the CDR3 reads CAPSRDLGDTQYF. CDR3 in DNA: TGTGCCCCCTCTAGGGACTTAGGAGATACGCAGTATTTT.

The rearrangement joins TRBV4-1 to TRBJ1-2, with D perhaps TRBD1 (6 bases). This CDR3 contains 14 residues. Germline values: CDR1 MGHRA, CDR2 YSYEKL. V lost 4 bases and J lost 7, with 16 bases in between. The CDR3 sequence: CASSLHGQSSGYTF. CDR3 DNA sequence: TGCGCCAGCAGCCTACATGGACAGAGCTCTGGCTACACCTTC.

This chain uses TRBV19 with TRBJ2-2; no firm D call. Trimming took 7 bases from V and 7 from J, leaving 10 bases between them. CDR1 is LNHDA and CDR2 is SQIVND in the germline V gene (reference sequence). This CDR3 is 12 amino acids long. The DNA of the CDR3 is TGTGCCAGTAAGGCCCTAGTCGGGGAGCTGTTTTTT. Translating it yields CASKALVGELFF.

This clone came up once. The genes are TRBV7-2 and TRBJ2-7, with 8 positions matching TRBD2. The V and J ends lost 3 bases and 0 bases, in that order; junction bases with no gene match: 4. The CDR3 loop spans 15 amino acids. Germline loops: CDR1 SGHTA, CDR2 FQGNSA. In nucleotides, the CDR3 is TGTGCCAGCAGCTTCGGGGGGGGCCTCTCCTACGAGCAGTACTTC. Encoded protein: CASSFGGGLSYEQYF.

CDR3 amino acids: CASRSPLAGEPGELFF. The CDR3 DNA reads as TGCGCCAGCAGGTCTCCCTTAGCGGGGGAACCCGGGGAGCTGTTTTTT. The V call is TRBV5-1, the J call TRBJ2-2; 9 positions agree with TRBD2. Germline CDR1 and CDR2: SGHRS and YFSETQ. The CDR3 spans 16 residues. With V trimmed by 5 bases and J by 6 bases, 11 bases remained unmatched. Full variable domain (rest looked up from reference TRBV5-1 and TRBJ2-2): KAGVTQTPRYLIKTRGQQVTLSCSPISGHRSVSWYQQTPGQGLQFLFEYFSETQRNKGNFPGRFSGRQFSNSRSEMNVSTLELGDSALYLCASRSPLAGEPGELFFGEGSRLTVL.

This chain joins TRBV15 and TRBJ1-3; no definite D call. With 1 base removed from V and 0 bases from J, the gap between germline ends came to 10 bases. The CDR3 has 16 residues. Germline loops: CDR1 LNHNV, CDR2 YYDKDF (reference sequence). DNA of the CDR3: TGTGCCACCAGCAGAGTAATCACGAGCTCTGGAAACACCATATATTTT. This encodes CATSRVITSSGNTIYF. Full variable domain (rest looked up from reference TRBV15 and TRBJ1-3): DAMVIQNPRYQVTQFGKPVTLSCSQTLNHNVMYWYQQKSSQAPKLLFHYYDKDFNNEADTPDNFQSRRPNTSFCFLDIRSPGLGDTAMYLCATSRVITSSGNTIYFGEGSWLTVV.

The V gene is TRBV19, the J gene TRBJ1-5, with D perhaps matching TRBD1 (5 bases). Trimming stripped 1 base from V and 2 bases from J, with 9 bases between. The germline CDR1 and CDR2 sequences are LNHDA and SQIVND (reference sequence). The CDR3 is 15 amino acids. In nucleotides, the CDR3 is TGTGCCAGTAGTATAGGGGGCGCCGGCAATCAGCCCCAGCATTTT. Translation: CASSIGGAGNQPQHF.

This chain uses TRBV6-6 with TRBJ1-5; TRBD1 is a possible D gene (6 bases). V lost 6 bases and J 7 bases, leaving 13 bases between the germline ends. Germline assignment: CDR1 MNHNY and CDR2 SVGAGI (reference sequence). The CDR3 extends over 13 amino acids. CDR3 residues: CASSTGSGQPQHF. DNA of the CDR3: TGTGCCAGCAGCACAGGGTCGGGACAGCCCCAGCATTTT.